The 28 T cell receptor beta chains presented below share a single source sample, sequenced in a study of blood T cell repertoires in COVID-19. Using immunoSEQ multiplex PCR, the repertoire was profiled, and TCRdb retains in-frame clones only, with some absent. The sample lists some 210,000 clones, around 80% occurring once. Specimen: peripheral blood. The receptors here all came from a woman between 35 and 50 years old with acute or convalescent COVID-19.

The chain recombines TRBV2 with TRBJ1-5; TRBD1 is a possible D gene (5 bases). The germline gives CDR1 SNHLY, CDR2 FYNNEI. The germline V and J ends were trimmed by 3 bases and 4 bases, with 13 bases remaining between them. This CDR3 contains 15 residues. Here the CDR3 reads CASSELRTSNQPQHF. CDR3 DNA: TGTGCCAGCAGTGAGCTCAGGACATCGAATCAGCCCCAGCATTTT. The full variable domain, its missing parts supplied by reference TRBV2 and TRBJ1-5, is EPEVTQTPSHQVTQMGQEVILRCVPISNHLYFYWYRQILGQKVEFLVSFYNNEISEKSEIFDDQFSVERPDGSNFTLKIRSTKLEDSAMYFCASSELRTSNQPQHFGDGTRLSIL.

The rearrangement joins TRBV27 to TRBJ1-5, with D possibly being TRBD1 (5 bases). V dropped 2 bases and J dropped 5 bases, with 7 bases sitting between them. Germline-derived CDR1 and CDR2 are MNHEY and SMNVEV (reference sequence). There are 13 residues in the CDR3. The CDR3 sequence: CASSLGAHQPQHF. The DNA of the CDR3 is TGTGCCAGCAGTTTAGGGGCCCATCAGCCCCAGCATTTT.

This rearrangement joins TRBV27 to TRBJ2-3; a possible D gene is TRBD2 (6 bases). CDR3 length: 14 residues. Trimming shortened V by 5 bases and J by 6 bases, and 15 bases separated the two germline ends. Germline V CDR1 and CDR2: MNHEY, SMNVEV (reference sequence). The CDR3 is CASSPRTGRDTQYF. CDR3 sequence (DNA): TGTGCCAGCAGTCCAAGGACGGGGAGGGATACGCAGTATTTT.

The V and J genes are TRBV4-2 and TRBJ2-1, with D possibly matching TRBD2 (6 bases). The CDR3 runs to 15 residues. Germline CDR1 and CDR2: LGHNA and YNFKEQ. Trimming removed 6 bases from V and 0 bases from J, with 12 bases in between. The CDR3 DNA sequence: TGTGCCAGCAGTATTTCTAGCGACTCCTACAATGAGCAGTTCTTC. Translating it yields CASSISSDSYNEQFF.

Comments on this clone: At one end, the junction sequence differs from germline, possibly due to a read error. V is TRBV10-2 and J is TRBJ1-5; no reliable D call. The CDR3 runs 13 residues. Germline CDR1 WSHSY, CDR2 SAAADI. This chain's CDR3 is CASSEVSHQPQHF. For the CDR3, the DNA is TGCGCCAGCAGTGAGGTTAGCCATCAGCCCCAGCATTTT.

This clone occurred a few times. This chain connects TRBV6-4 to TRBJ2-3; TRBD2 matches 12 bases. Germline trimming cut 5 bases from V and 5 bases from J; bases unmatched to any gene: 8. The length of the CDR3 is 16 residues. Germline assignment: CDR1 MRHNA and CDR2 SNTAGT. The CDR3 loop is CASSSSGGAKGDTQYF. The CDR3, as DNA: TGTGCCAGCAGTTCTAGCGGGGGGGCCAAGGGAGATACGCAGTATTTT.

The gene calls are TRBV4-3 and TRBJ2-2; 8 bases fit TRBD2. The junction had 10 bases not matched to a gene; V was cut back by 0 bases and J by 7 bases. The germline V gene encodes CDR1 LGHNA and CDR2 YSLEER. CDR3 length: 17 residues. DNA for the CDR3: TGCGCCAGCAGCCAAGAATACGGGAGGGCCTCTGGCGGGGAGCTGTTTTTT. Its translation: CASSQEYGRASGGELFF.

The rearrangement joins TRBV30 to TRBJ2-7, with a possible D match to TRBD1 (5 bases). V lost 8 bases, J lost 0 bases, and 17 bases lay in between. The CDR3 consists of 14 residues. CDR1 and CDR2 from the germline V gene are GTSNPN and SVGIG (reference sequence). CDR3: CAALGAESSYEQYF. The CDR3 DNA reads as TGTGCCGCCTTAGGGGCAGAGAGCTCCTACGAGCAGTACTTC.

The gene calls are TRBV9 and TRBJ2-3; tentative D call: TRBD1 (5 bases). Germline CDR1 and CDR2: SGDLS and YYNGEE. The V gene lost 4 bases and the J gene lost 10 bases, with 16 bases spanning the gap. The CDR3 covers 13 residues. The CDR3 DNA sequence: TGTGCCAGCAGCCCACGGACACTTGACGCGCAGTATTTT. It is translated as CASSPRTLDAQYF.

J is TRBJ1-5 and V is TRBV6-2 or TRBV6-3; the D gene is possibly TRBD1 (5 bases). The V and J ends lost 1 base and 7 bases respectively, with 11 bases between them. Germline V gives CDR1 MNHEY, CDR2 SVGEGT. The CDR3 totals 14 residues. The CDR3 DNA reads TGTGCCAGCAGTTACTTGACAGTGGGGCAGCCCCAGCATTTT. The encoded protein is CASSYLTVGQPQHF.

The sample holds one count of this clone. The chain recombines TRBV6-2 or TRBV6-3 with TRBJ2-7; 9 bases agree with TRBD2. Germline values: CDR1 MNHEY, CDR2 SVGEGT. J gave up 4 bases and V 6 bases, and 10 bases lay outside the gene matches. The CDR3 is made up of 15 amino acids. The CDR3 protein is CASRPSGTPFYEQYF. The CDR3 DNA reads as TGTGCCAGCAGGCCTAGCGGGACACCTTTTTACGAGCAGTACTTC.

This chain links TRBV3-1 (or the pseudogene TRBV3-2) with TRBJ2-2, with TRBD1 as a possible D gene (5 bases). V was shortened by 3 bases and J by 5 bases, with 10 bases between the two germline ends. The CDR3 runs to 14 residues. CDR1 and CDR2 from the germline V gene are LGHDT and YNNKEL (reference sequence). DNA of the CDR3: TGTGCCAGCAGCCAGGGGCTTGGGACCGGGGAGCTGTTTTTT. Translated, it gives CASSQGLGTGELFF.

The chain recombines TRBV10-2 with TRBJ1-2; TRBD1 matches at 9 bases. V trimming: 4 bases; J trimming: 8 bases; junction bases outside the gene matches: 8. Germline assignment: CDR1 WSHSY and CDR2 SAAADI. The CDR3 length is 14 residues. The chain's CDR3 is CASSVGTGLYGYTF. CDR3 DNA sequence: TGCGCCAGCAGTGTGGGGACAGGGCTTTACGGCTACACCTTC.

This clone was seen many times. The chain uses TRBV4-1 and TRBJ1-2; TRBD1 might be the D (5 bases). Germline CDR1 MGHRA, CDR2 YSYEKL. V lost 0 bases and J 3 bases, leaving 8 bases between the germline ends. The CDR3 extends over 14 amino acids. DNA of the CDR3: TGCGCCAGCAGCCAAGATCTGGGGCACTATGGCTACACCTTC. It is translated as CASSQDLGHYGYTF.

The CDR3 DNA sequence: TGTGCCAGCAGTCTATCCTACAATCAGCCCCAGCATTTT. Protein sequence: CASSLSYNQPQHF. The J gene is TRBJ1-5, the V gene TRBV12-3 or TRBV12-4; D is undetermined. The CDR3 contains 13 residues. V dropped 5 bases and J dropped 3 bases, with 8 bases sitting between them.

V gene TRBV19 combines with J gene TRBJ2-7; the match to TRBD1 covers 12 bases. The CDR3 is 17 amino acids. V shed 7 bases, J shed 5 bases, and the junction held 15 bases outside the gene matches. Germline V CDR1 and CDR2: LNHDA, SQIVND (reference sequence). The CDR3 is CASTPSGTGGELDEQYF. In nucleotides, the CDR3 is TGTGCCAGTACCCCTTCCGGGACAGGGGGCGAGTTAGACGAGCAGTACTTC.

The gene calls are TRBV29-1 and TRBJ2-3; TRBD2 aligns across 9 bases. Per germline, CDR1 SQVTM and CDR2 ANQGSEA. The V segment lost 6 bases and the J segment 2 bases; nucleotides outside the gene matches: 6. This CDR3 comprises 14 residues. CDR3 in amino acids: CSVVLAGHTDTQYF. DNA for the CDR3: TGCAGCGTAGTACTAGCGGGTCACACAGATACGCAGTATTTT.

The genes are TRBV9 and TRBJ2-2, with 11 bases matching TRBD2. V gave up 2 bases and J gave up 0 bases; unmatched junction bases: 12. CDR3 length: 20 amino acids. CDR1 SGDLS and CDR2 YYNGEE come from the germline V gene. CDR3 amino acids: CASSVGPGLAAKTNTGELFF. CDR3 bases: TGTGCCAGCAGCGTCGGCCCGGGACTAGCGGCCAAAACGAACACCGGGGAGCTGTTTTTT.

The rearrangement links TRBV3-1 (or the pseudogene TRBV3-2) to TRBJ2-2; the D is unclear. CDR3 length: 17 residues. Germline V gene data show CDR1 as LGHDT and CDR2 as YNNKEL (reference sequence). V lost 1 base and J 4 bases, leaving 16 bases between the germline ends. As DNA, the CDR3 is TGTGCCAGCAGCCAAGCCAATAGCCTATGGAGCACCGGGGAGCTGTTTTTT. Its translation: CASSQANSLWSTGELFF.

The V gene is TRBV7-3, the J gene TRBJ2-7; D may be TRBD1 (6 bases). The CDR3 has 17 amino acids. With 3 bases removed from V and 0 bases from J, the gap between germline ends came to 18 bases. Germline V gene lookup returns CDR1 SGHTA and CDR2 FQGTGA. The CDR3, as DNA: TGTGCCAGCAGCTTGGAAGGTCCCTGGGACAACTCCTACGAGCAGTACTTC. It specifies CASSLEGPWDNSYEQYF.

The gene calls are TRBV9 and TRBJ2-1; 7 nucleotides line up with TRBD1. This CDR3 spans 14 amino acids. Germline values: CDR1 SGDLS, CDR2 YYNGEE. J lost 4 bases, V lost 3 bases, and 4 bases had no gene match. The chain's CDR3 is CASSARTGYNEQFF. The CDR3 bases are TGTGCCAGCAGCGCGCGGACAGGATACAATGAGCAGTTCTTC. Looking up the rest from reference TRBV9 and TRBJ2-1 gives the full variable domain: DSGVTQTPKHLITATGQRVTLRCSPRSGDLSVYWYQQSLDQGLQFLIQYYNGEERAKGNILERFSAQQFPDLHSELNLSSLELGDSALYFCASSARTGYNEQFFGPGTRLTVL.

The V gene is TRBV28, the J gene TRBJ2-1, with 13 bases matching TRBD2. Germline CDR1 and CDR2: MDHEN and SYDVKM. Trimming removed 2 bases from V and 4 bases from J; junction bases left unmatched: 2. The CDR3 has 16 amino acids. CDR3 region: CASSLRLAGGYNEQFF. DNA for the CDR3: TGTGCCAGCAGTTTAAGACTAGCGGGGGGTTACAATGAGCAGTTCTTC.

This clone is a singleton in its sample. V is TRBV9 and J is TRBJ2-2; D is ambiguous. This CDR3 is 13 amino acids long. Germline values: CDR1 SGDLS, CDR2 YYNGEE. Trimming removed 0 bases at V and 13 bases at J, with 13 bases between. The CDR3 loop is CASSVVLGSGLFF. The CDR3 DNA sequence: TGTGCCAGCAGCGTAGTTTTAGGTTCGGGGCTGTTTTTT.

The chain joins TRBV9 to TRBJ1-4; possibly TRBD1 for D (5 bases). The CDR3 runs to 14 residues. The V gene's germline CDR1 is SGDLS and CDR2 YYNGEE. Trimming left V 0 bases short and J 8 bases short, with 11 bases between. This CDR3 reads CASSVGQGQEKLFF. The CDR3 nucleotides are TGTGCCAGCAGCGTAGGCCAGGGTCAAGAAAAACTGTTTTTT.

The chain is built from TRBV5-4 and TRBJ1-4; 8 bases are shared with TRBD1. V lost 4 bases and J lost 8; bases outside the gene matches: 10. CDR3 length: 15 amino acids. Germline loops: CDR1 SGHNT, CDR2 YYREEE (reference sequence). The chain's CDR3 is CASSLLTGVGEKLFF. As DNA, the CDR3 is TGTGCCAGCAGCCTTCTGACAGGGGTTGGGGAAAAACTGTTTTTT. Together with reference TRBV5-4 and TRBJ1-4, the CDR3 gives the full variable domain: ETGVTQSPTHLIKTRGQQVTLRCSSQSGHNTVSWYQQALGQGPQFIFQYYREEENGRGNFPPRFSGLQFPNYSSELNVNALELDDSALYLCASSLLTGVGEKLFFGSGTQLSVL.

The chain is built from TRBV19 and TRBJ2-5, with 9 nucleotides matching TRBD1. The CDR3 has 16 residues. Per germline, CDR1 LNHDA and CDR2 SQIVND (reference sequence). With 3 bases clipped from V and 4 bases from J, the junction kept 9 bases outside the gene matches. The CDR3 coding sequence is TGTGCCAGTAGTATTAACAGGGGGCTTGGTGGAGAGACCCAGTACTTC. Its translation is CASSINRGLGGETQYF. The full variable domain, with the rest looked up from reference TRBV19 and TRBJ2-5, is DGGITQSPKYLFRKEGQNVTLSCEQNLNHDAMYWYRQDPGQGLRLIYYSQIVNDFQKGDIAEGYSVSREKKESFPLTVTSAQKNPTAFYLCASSINRGLGGETQYFGPGTRLLVL.

The chain joins TRBV7-9 to TRBJ2-1; a weak D match, TRBD1 (7 bases). Trimming left V 4 bases short and J 7 bases short, with 14 bases between. This CDR3 region has 14 residues. Germline V gives CDR1 SEHNR, CDR2 FQNEAQ (reference sequence). CDR3 residues: CASSSSAGGNEQFF. The CDR3 DNA is TGTGCCAGCAGCTCTAGCGCAGGGGGGAATGAGCAGTTCTTC.

In this sample, this clone turned up once. The gene calls are TRBV12-3 or TRBV12-4 and TRBJ2-3; no reliable D call. With 5 bases removed from V and 4 bases from J, the gap between germline ends came to 7 bases. The CDR3 runs 12 residues. CDR3 bases: TGTGCCAGCAGTGTATATCCAGATACGCAGTATTTT. Translating gives CASSVYPDTQYF.